This passage covers 21 T cell receptor beta chains from one sample sequenced in a study of Ad26.COV2.S vaccination and SARS-CoV-2 variants. The treatment here: roughly 19 received Ad26.COV2.S at low or high dose, single or two shots; roughly five received placebo; per-sample allocation not given. Repertoires come from day 63 after the first vaccine or placebo injection. Data came from immunoSEQ multiplex PCR; TCRdb stores just in-frame clones and leaves some out. The data hold about 680,000 clones, with roughly nine tenths observed a single time. Sequencing used peripheral blood, obtained in a trial of Ad26.COV2.S vaccine versus placebo. The receptors were gathered from a person between 18 and 65 years old who received the Ad26.COV2.S COVID-19 vaccine or a placebo.

In its sample, this clone was seen once. V gene TRBV29-1 combines with J gene TRBJ1-1; 7 positions match TRBD1. This CDR3 has 13 residues. V was pared by 6 bases and J by 2 bases, with 6 bases of the junction left unmatched. Per the germline V gene, CDR1 is SQVTM and CDR2 is ANQGSEA. As DNA, the CDR3 is TGCAGCGTCGGGACAGTGATTAACACTGAAGCTTTCTTT. This sequence encodes CSVGTVINTEAFF.

This chain joins TRBV6-5 and TRBJ2-3; 9 bases are a match to TRBD1. V dropped 6 bases and J dropped 3; count of bases not matched to a gene: 7. Per the germline V gene, CDR1 is MNHEY and CDR2 is SVGAGI. The CDR3 spans 15 residues. The CDR3 coding sequence is TGTGCCAGCAGGTGGACAGGGGTAGGGACAGATACGCAGTATTTT. Its translation is CASRWTGVGTDTQYF.

The CDR3 region is CAWRLAGPDTQYF. The CDR3, as DNA: TGTGCCTGGAGACTAGCTGGCCCAGATACGCAGTATTTT. V usage is TRBV30 and J usage is TRBJ2-3, with D tentatively TRBD2 (6 bases). The CDR3 totals 13 residues. Germline V gene data show CDR1 as GTSNPN and CDR2 as SVGIG (reference sequence). Trimming stripped 3 bases from V and 4 bases from J, with 11 bases between.

This chain connects TRBV5-1 to TRBJ1-1; 7 bases line up with TRBD1. CDR3 length equals 15 residues. The V gene end was trimmed by 0 bases and the J gene end by 4 bases; junction bases not matched to a gene: 6. Germline lookup yields CDR1 SGHRS and CDR2 YFSETQ. CDR3 region: CASSLGQGPSTEAFF. The DNA of the CDR3 is TGCGCCAGCAGCTTGGGACAGGGTCCCAGCACTGAAGCTTTCTTT.

The chain has TRBV19 and TRBJ1-2; D possibly corresponds to TRBD1 (6 bases). CDR3 length equals 15 residues. Deletions cut 3 bases from V and 4 bases from J, with 15 bases between. The V gene's germline CDR1 is LNHDA and CDR2 SQIVND (reference sequence). CDR3 sequence reads: CASSIGTTISYGYTF. In DNA form, the CDR3 reads TGTGCCAGTAGTATCGGGACAACCATTTCCTATGGCTACACCTTC.

This chain links TRBV10-3 with TRBJ2-2; tentative D call: TRBD2 (5 bases). The CDR3 is made up of 16 amino acids. Germline CDR1 and CDR2: ENHRY and SYGVKD. V was trimmed by 8 bases and J by 4 bases, leaving 20 bases between them. The CDR3 region has the DNA TGTGCCATCGGCGGCGGAGCGTCGGGAAGCACCGGGGAGCTGTTTTTT. As protein: CAIGGGASGSTGELFF.

In nucleotides, the CDR3 is TGTGCCAGCAGCGACAGGAAGACGAGTTACGAGCAGTACTTC. Its protein is CASSDRKTSYEQYF. The chain couples TRBV7-8 to TRBJ2-7; a weak D match, TRBD1 (6 bases). The CDR3 spans 14 residues. Between the trimmed V and J ends, which lost 5 bases and 4 bases, there was a span of 15 bases. CDR1 and CDR2 (germline): SGHVS, FQNEAQ.

A remark on this clone: Distinct nucleotide sequences in the sample also encode this CDR3. The chain carries TRBV6-1 and TRBJ2-7; D uncertain. The CDR3 contains 13 residues. Germline assignment: CDR1 MNHNS and CDR2 SASEGT. Trimming took off 2 bases at V and 3 bases at J, with 8 bases between the two ends. Here the CDR3 reads CASSERRYYEQYF. DNA of the CDR3: TGTGCCAGCAGTGAACGGCGTTACTACGAGCAGTACTTC.

CDR3 loop: CASSQDPVLAGGLGSNEQYF. CDR3 nucleotides: TGTGCCAGCAGCCAAGATCCCGTTCTAGCGGGAGGCCTAGGGTCTAACGAGCAGTACTTC. The J gene is TRBJ2-7, the V gene TRBV4-2, with TRBD2 identical over 11 bases. The germline V gene has CDR1 LGHNA and CDR2 YNFKEQ. With V trimmed by 0 bases and J by 5 bases, 18 bases remained unmatched. The CDR3 has 20 amino acids.

As regards this clone: The sample carries other DNA sequences with the same CDR3. The chain combines TRBV19 with TRBJ2-5; D perhaps matches TRBD1 (5 bases). V was trimmed by 3 bases and J by 2 bases, leaving 7 bases between them. The CDR3 runs 13 residues. CDR1 is LNHDA, CDR2 SQIVND, per germline (reference sequence). CDR3 sequence: CASSMGQQETQYF. The CDR3 DNA reads as TGTGCCAGTAGTATGGGGCAGCAAGAGACCCAGTACTTC.

The chain has TRBV9 and TRBJ2-3, with TRBD2 matching over 7 bases. V lost 2 bases, J lost 2 bases, and 5 bases stayed unmatched. Germline CDR1 SGDLS, CDR2 YYNGEE. The CDR3 is 15 residues long. CDR3 sequence (DNA): TGTGCCAGCAGCGTGCTAGCGGTTTTCACAGATACGCAGTATTTT. It encodes CASSVLAVFTDTQYF.

This clone has a handful of counts. The chain joins TRBV19 to TRBJ1-4; tentative D call: TRBD1 (5 bases). The germline CDR1 and CDR2 sequences are LNHDA and SQIVND (reference sequence). There are 13 residues in the CDR3. The V gene lost 6 bases and the J gene lost 8 bases, with 13 bases spanning the gap. CDR3 loop: CASRGGWTEKLFF. In DNA, the CDR3 is TGTGCCAGTAGAGGAGGGTGGACAGAAAAACTGTTTTTT.

V is TRBV12-5 and J is TRBJ1-5, with D uncertain. The ends were cut back, 2 bases at V and 1 base at J, with 12 bases in the middle. The length of the CDR3 is 16 residues. The germline CDR1 and CDR2 sequences are LGHNT and FRNRAP. The CDR3 region has the DNA TGTGCTAGTGGTTTGTCCCCGGGGTCCAGCAATCAGCCCCAGCATTTT. This codes for CASGLSPGSSNQPQHF.

This clone was seen a handful of times. At the DNA level, this CDR3 is encoded by other sequences in the same sample as well. The V and J genes are TRBV18 and TRBJ2-5; D gene unclear. Germline CDR1 and CDR2: KGHSH and LQKENI. With 0 bases removed from V and 1 base from J, the gap between germline ends came to 3 bases. The CDR3 sequence is 13 residues long. The CDR3 DNA sequence: TGTGCCAGCTCACCACCGTCCCAAGAGACCCAGTACTTC. It is translated as CASSPPSQETQYF. Combining the CDR3 with reference TRBV18 and TRBJ2-5 gives the whole variable domain NAGVMQNPRHLVRRRGQEARLRCSPMKGHSHVYWYRQLPEEGLKFMVYLQKENIIDESGMPKERFSAEFPKEGPSILRIQQVVRGDSAAYFCASSPPSQETQYFGPGTRLLVL.

This chain uses TRBV30 with TRBJ2-7; a weak D match, TRBD1 (6 bases). The V gene's germline CDR1 is GTSNPN and CDR2 SVGIG (reference sequence). The CDR3 has 12 residues. V was shortened by 1 base and J by 4 bases, with 8 bases between the two germline ends. CDR3 amino acids: CAWSDQGYEQYF. Here the CDR3 DNA reads TGTGCCTGGAGTGATCAGGGGTACGAGCAGTACTTC.

The chain carries TRBV3-1 (or the pseudogene TRBV3-2) and TRBJ2-3, with TRBD2 as a possible D gene (5 bases). Germline assignment: CDR1 LGHDT and CDR2 YNNKEL (reference sequence). The V and J ends lost 1 base and 4 bases respectively, with 6 bases between them. CDR3 length: 13 amino acids. Here the CDR3 DNA reads TGTGCCAGCAGCCAAGGTAGCGCAGATACGCAGTATTTT. This gives the protein CASSQGSADTQYF.

V usage is TRBV2 and J usage is TRBJ1-5; D may be TRBD1 (5 bases). Per germline, CDR1 SNHLY and CDR2 FYNNEI. Between the trimmed V and J ends, which lost 4 bases and 7 bases, there was a span of 11 bases. This CDR3 comprises 13 residues. Written as DNA, the CDR3 is TGTGCCAGCAGTGTTCAGGGACCCCAGCCCCAGCATTTT. This codes for CASSVQGPQPQHF.

This clone has only one observation. The chain uses TRBV5-1 and TRBJ1-4, with 8 bases matching TRBD1. V trimming: 5 bases; J trimming: 6 bases; junction bases outside the gene matches: 15. The length of the CDR3 is 17 residues. Germline values: CDR1 SGHRS, CDR2 YFSETQ. The CDR3 nucleotides are TGCGCCAGCAGAGCGAGTCAGGGGGCGCGGGGGGATGAAAAACTGTTTTTT. Translating gives CASRASQGARGDEKLFF.

V is TRBV5-1 and J is TRBJ2-1; 9 bases agree with TRBD2. In germline, CDR1 is SGHRS, CDR2 YFSETQ. V was pared by 2 bases and J by 10 bases, with 10 bases of the junction left unmatched. The CDR3 loop spans 15 amino acids. The CDR3 DNA reads TGCGCCAGCAGCTTTAAAAGCGGGGGGTCCTCGGAGCAGTTCTTC. Translation gives CASSFKSGGSSEQFF.

This CDR3 is CASSSTGSGGYTF. The CDR3 DNA reads TGTGCCAGCAGTTCTACAGGGTCGGGGGGCTACACCTTC. This chain connects TRBV27 to TRBJ1-2; the D gene is possibly TRBD1 (6 bases). The CDR3 is 13 amino acids. The V end lost 4 bases, the J end lost 8 bases, and 14 bases lay between the germline ends. The germline CDR1 and CDR2 sequences are MNHEY and SMNVEV (reference sequence).

This clone was recorded only once. This rearrangement joins TRBV4-2 to TRBJ1-1; 8 bases map to TRBD1. V gave up 1 base and J gave up 2 bases; unmatched junction bases: 3. In germline, CDR1 is LGHNA, CDR2 YNFKEQ. The CDR3 has 15 residues. This CDR3 reads CASSQADRANTEAFF. CDR3 coding DNA: TGTGCCAGCAGCCAAGCGGACAGGGCTAACACTGAAGCTTTCTTT.